These 16 T cell receptor beta chains share one sample of origin, sequenced in a study of blood T cells in healthy people across ages. The use of a sample-barcoded 5' primer and a J-beta primer mix characterized a second PCR of roughly 7 to 11 cycles. TCRdb re-derived calls from the 5' RACE reads in MiXCR, one entry per CDR3 protein. The sample yields about 1,400,000 distinct CDR3 sequences, roughly 59% seen once. Sequencing input: blood. Receptor source: a man aged 18-30 years in good health.

This clonotype was counted only a few times. V usage is TRBV27 and J usage is TRBJ2-1; a possible D gene is TRBD2 (6 bases). In germline, CDR1 is MNHEY, CDR2 SMNVEV (reference sequence). The CDR3 is made up of 14 amino acids. Trimming pared 5 bases from V and 10 bases from J, leaving 18 bases between. CDR3 loop: CASSLSPLANEQFF. DNA of the CDR3: TGTGCCAGCAGTCTCTCACCTCTAGCGAACGAGCAGTTCTTC.

The chain couples TRBV6-1 to TRBJ2-1; TRBD2 matches at 9 bases. The CDR3 spans 15 residues. Germline assignment: CDR1 MNHNS and CDR2 SASEGT. V shed 2 bases, J shed 12 bases, and the junction held 11 bases outside the gene matches. The CDR3: CASSEPGLAHLGQFF. The DNA for the CDR3 is TGTGCCAGCAGTGAACCGGGACTAGCCCACCTTGGGCAGTTCTTC.

This chain links TRBV2 with TRBJ2-5; tentatively, D is TRBD1 (5 bases). Trimming removed 6 bases at V and 5 bases at J, with 19 bases between. There are 15 residues in the CDR3. CDR1 is SNHLY, CDR2 FYNNEI, per germline. CDR3 residues: CASRNMAGSGETQYF. CDR3 DNA sequence: TGTGCCAGCAGGAACATGGCTGGGTCAGGGGAGACCCAGTACTTC.

The chain is built from TRBV6-2 or TRBV6-3 and TRBJ2-7; a possible D gene is TRBD1 (6 bases). V dropped 6 bases and J dropped 3 bases, with 18 bases sitting between them. From germline, CDR1 is MNHEY and CDR2 SVGEGT. There are 15 residues in the CDR3. The CDR3 loop is CASRVGLTGIYEQYF. Here the CDR3 DNA reads TGTGCCAGCAGAGTTGGGTTAACAGGGATCTACGAGCAGTACTTC.

This clonotype was recorded a few times. This chain uses TRBV5-6 with TRBJ2-4; D is possibly TRBD2 (6 bases). The length of the CDR3 is 13 residues. The V end lost 0 bases, the J end lost 8 bases, and 9 bases lay between the germline ends. CDR1 and CDR2 from the germline V gene are SGHDT and YYEEEE. The CDR3 DNA follows: TGTGCCAGCAGCTTGGGAAGGAGGGACATTCAGTACTTC. This codes for CASSLGRRDIQYF.

This rearrangement joins TRBV2 to TRBJ2-3; 8 bases fit TRBD1. CDR3 length equals 14 residues. With V trimmed by 5 bases and J by 6 bases, 7 bases remained unmatched. The V gene's germline CDR1 is SNHLY and CDR2 FYNNEI. The CDR3 region has the DNA TGTGCCAGCAGTCGGACAGGGTGGGGGGATACGCAGTATTTT. Amino acid sequence: CASSRTGWGDTQYF.

The rearrangement joins TRBV10-3 to TRBJ2-6; no firm D call. Between the trimmed V and J ends, which lost 5 bases and 0 bases, there was a span of 11 bases. Germline CDR1 and CDR2: ENHRY and SYGVKD. The CDR3 is 16 residues long. The CDR3 here is CAISTIGNSGANVLTF. Here the CDR3 DNA reads TGTGCCATCAGTACCATAGGCAACTCTGGGGCCAACGTCCTGACTTTC.

This sequence joins TRBV12-3 or TRBV12-4 and TRBJ1-2, with unresolved D. The CDR3 consists of 16 residues. The V and J ends lost 5 bases and 4 bases respectively, with 20 bases between them. CDR3 coding DNA: TGTGCCAGCAGTCCTCTCGGCGCCAGACATGTCTATGGCTACACCTTC. Residues: CASSPLGARHVYGYTF.

The chain is built from TRBV10-3 and TRBJ2-4; the D gene is possibly TRBD2 (5 bases). The end of the DNA aligns better with TRBJ2-7, so the J call may be wrong. Per the germline V gene, CDR1 is ENHRY and CDR2 is SYGVKD. The CDR3 covers 12 residues. CDR3 amino acids: CAISSGDYEQYF. The CDR3 DNA sequence: TGTGCCATCAGCTCCGGGGACTACGAGCAGTACTTC.

J is TRBJ2-1 and V is TRBV7-9, with D perhaps matching TRBD2 (5 bases). The CDR3 contains 13 residues. Germline lookup yields CDR1 SEHNR and CDR2 FQNEAQ (reference sequence). The V gene lost 1 base and the J gene lost 9 bases, with 10 bases spanning the gap. As DNA, the CDR3 is TGTGCCAGCAGCTTAGTGTATGGAGGTGAGCAGTTCTTC. It translates to CASSLVYGGEQFF.

The chain employs TRBV3-1 and TRBJ1-1; D is unclear. Deletions cut 1 base from V and 8 bases from J, with 5 bases between. The germline V gene has CDR1 LGHDT and CDR2 YNNKEL (reference sequence). The CDR3 is 11 amino acids. CDR3 nucleotide sequence: TGTGCCAGCAGCCAAGTTCCCGAAGCTTTCTTT. Amino acids: CASSQVPEAFF.

This clonotype has just one count. The chain joins TRBV28 to TRBJ2-7; the D is unclear. The CDR3 sequence is 14 residues long. From germline, CDR1 is MDHEN and CDR2 SYDVKM. V was cut by 4 bases and J by 4 bases, with 14 bases left in between. CDR3 coding DNA: TGTGCCAGCAGTTCGGTGTGGGAAGGGTACGAGCAGTACTTC. Its translation: CASSSVWEGYEQYF.

The V and J genes are TRBV29-1 and TRBJ2-3, with TRBD2 matching over 10 bases. CDR1 and CDR2 from the germline V gene are SQVTM and ANQGSEA. The J segment lost 3 bases and the V segment lost 8 bases, leaving 14 bases of the junction unmatched. The CDR3 consists of 16 residues. The CDR3 reads CSLTTPQLAGTDTQYF. CDR3 nucleotides: TGCAGCCTAACTACTCCGCAACTAGCGGGGACAGATACGCAGTATTTT.

The chain couples TRBV6-6 to TRBJ2-1; the D gene is possibly TRBD1 (5 bases). Trimming cost V 5 bases and J 10 bases, with 24 bases left between them. The CDR3 totals 16 residues. The germline V gene encodes CDR1 MNHNY and CDR2 SVGAGI (reference sequence). The CDR3 bases are TGTGCCAGCAGTACCGGGCAGGGAACCTACTCCTACGAGCAGTTCTTC. It specifies CASSTGQGTYSYEQFF.

This clonotype showed up just once. The genes are TRBV29-1 and TRBJ2-5, with D possibly matching TRBD1 (5 bases). CDR3 size: 18 residues. V lost 3 bases and J 2 bases, leaving 25 bases between the germline ends. Germline V gene lookup returns CDR1 SQVTM and CDR2 ANQGSEA. Here the CDR3 reads CSVDLGPAGATPQETQYF. As DNA, the CDR3 is TGCAGCGTTGACTTGGGCCCTGCTGGGGCGACTCCTCAAGAGACCCAGTACTTC.

The chain recombines TRBV3-1 with TRBJ2-7; 7 bases are shared with TRBD1. CDR1 is LGHDT, CDR2 YNNKEL, per germline (reference sequence). The V segment lost 2 bases and the J segment 2 bases; nucleotides outside the gene matches: 6. This CDR3 has 15 amino acids. This chain's CDR3 is CASSQLRDRAYEQYF. In DNA form, the CDR3 reads TGTGCCAGCAGCCAATTGAGGGACAGAGCCTACGAGCAGTACTTC.